The T cell receptor beta chain described here comes from a study of cytomegalovirus exposure and HLA in healthy donors. Across the whole study: The 666 first-cohort repertoires shared a platform with the 120 validation repertoires, as reported in a later analysis. Study results and caveats: Subsequent analysis of the 120 or so validation repertoires found a tendency for first-cohort TCR clusters to co-occur. The study listed approximately 170 cytomegalovirus-associated TCR beta chains.

Produced via immunoSEQ multiplex PCR; TCRdb's table is partial and in-frame only. This sample yields around 140,000 clones, of which 85% to 95% are seen a single time; over 1.5% belongs to the top ten. The donors formed part of the approximately 130-subject validation cohort, distinct from the approximately 630-subject first cohort. Between the trimmed V and J ends, which lost 9 bases and 1 base, there was a span of 13 bases. CDR1 and CDR2 from the germline V gene are SGHRS and YFSETQ. CDR3 size: 13 residues. On this clone: What it binds is unknown.

This chain connects TRBV5-1 to TRBJ1-1, with a tentative D call TRBD1 (6 bases). The TCR sequence derives from a man in his late teens or twenties in good health and CMV-seropositive. Material for sequencing was PBMCs. The CDR3 nucleotides are TGCGCCACCTCTCTACAGGGGAACACTGAAGCTTTCTTT. Its protein is CATSLQGNTEAFF.